Listed here are 9 T cell receptor beta chains from one sample, sequenced in a study of Ad26.COV2.S vaccination and SARS-CoV-2 variants. Only in-frame clones appear in the TCRdb table, and some are missing; sequencing was by immunoSEQ multiplex PCR. Of 350,000 to 450,000 clones listed, about 91% are singletons. Source: peripheral blood, taken after recovery from COVID-19. These receptors originate from a human donor who had recovered from COVID-19.

V usage is TRBV10-2 and J usage is TRBJ2-5; maybe TRBD1 (5 bases). Germline-derived CDR1 and CDR2 are WSHSY and SAAADI. V lost 10 bases and J lost 1, with 13 bases in between. The CDR3 extends over 13 amino acids. CDR3 sequence (DNA): TGCGCCACCTTGACAGATTCCCAAGAGACCCAGTACTTC. Its translation: CATLTDSQETQYF.

The table lists this clone with a count of one. The chain couples TRBV5-4 to TRBJ1-2; a weak D match, TRBD1 (6 bases). Germline V gives CDR1 SGHNT, CDR2 YYREEE (reference sequence). Trimming left V 6 bases short and J 0 bases short, with 21 bases between. This CDR3 has 17 residues. The CDR3 DNA is TGTGCCAGCAACCGGGGGGGGGCCCTGACATCTAACTATGGCTACACCTTC. It translates to CASNRGGALTSNYGYTF.

The CDR3 reads CASSSDRGREPYTF. The CDR3 nucleotides are TGTGCCAGCAGCTCCGACAGGGGAAGAGAACCCTACACCTTC. The chain uses TRBV13 and TRBJ1-2; 8 bases match TRBD1. Per germline, CDR1 PRHDT and CDR2 FYEKMQ (reference sequence). This CDR3 contains 14 residues. With V trimmed by 4 bases and J by 10 bases, 11 bases remained unmatched. The full variable domain, in which reference TRBV13 and TRBJ1-2 provide the parts outside the CDR3, is AAGVIQSPRHLIKEKRETATLKCYPIPRHDTVYWYQQGPGQDPQFLISFYEKMQSDKGSIPDRFSAQQFSDYHSELNMSSLELGDSALYFCASSSDRGREPYTFGSGTRLTVV.

The chain uses TRBV11-2 and TRBJ1-2; D might be TRBD1 (5 bases). This CDR3 is 13 amino acids long. Trimming pared 0 bases from V and 11 bases from J, leaving 13 bases between. Germline lookup yields CDR1 SGHAT and CDR2 FQNNGV. The CDR3 DNA reads TGTGCCAGCAGCTTAGATCGGGACGGGATATACACCTTC. This gives the protein CASSLDRDGIYTF.

This rearrangement joins TRBV5-1 to TRBJ2-3; 7 bases are a match to TRBD2. The germline gives CDR1 SGHRS, CDR2 YFSETQ. With V trimmed by 4 bases and J by 11 bases, 4 bases remained unmatched. The CDR3 is 11 amino acids. DNA of the CDR3: TGCGCCAGCAGCCCCGGGGAGGGGCAGTATTTT. Its protein product is CASSPGEGQYF. The entire variable domain, with the rest obtained from reference TRBV5-1 and TRBJ2-3, is as follows: KAGVTQTPRYLIKTRGQQVTLSCSPISGHRSVSWYQQTPGQGLQFLFEYFSETQRNKGNFPGRFSGRQFSNSRSEMNVSTLELGDSALYLCASSPGEGQYFGPGTRLTVL.

The gene calls are TRBV5-4 and TRBJ2-7; 7 bases agree with TRBD2. Germline lookup yields CDR1 SGHNT and CDR2 YYREEE (reference sequence). This CDR3 is 15 amino acids long. V shed 4 bases and J 3 bases; nucleotides not matched to a gene: 10. Here the CDR3 DNA reads TGTGCCAGCAGCCAGGCGGGGGTCGGGGGCTACGAGCAGTACTTC. Translating gives CASSQAGVGGYEQYF. The full variable domain, in which reference TRBV5-4 and TRBJ2-7 provide the parts outside the CDR3, is ETGVTQSPTHLIKTRGQQVTLRCSSQSGHNTVSWYQQALGQGPQFIFQYYREEENGRGNFPPRFSGLQFPNYSSELNVNALELDDSALYLCASSQAGVGGYEQYFGPGTRLTVT.

This rearrangement joins TRBV7-9 to TRBJ2-7, with 9 bases aligning to TRBD1. Germline V lookup: CDR1 SEHNR, CDR2 FQNEAQ (reference sequence). Trimming at V came to 5 bases and at J to 5 bases, leaving 7 bases not matched to a gene. This CDR3 has 14 residues. The CDR3 sequence: CASSGDRGAHEQYF. The DNA for the CDR3 is TGTGCCAGCAGCGGTGACAGGGGGGCGCACGAGCAGTACTTC.

The chain employs TRBV6-2 or TRBV6-3 and TRBJ2-7; D may be TRBD1 (6 bases). Germline CDR1 and CDR2: MNHEY and SVGEGT. Trimming pared 2 bases from V and 3 bases from J, leaving 11 bases between. This CDR3 is 14 amino acids long. The CDR3 loop is CASSYPRQDYEQYF. CDR3 sequence (DNA): TGTGCCAGCAGTTACCCTAGACAGGACTACGAGCAGTACTTC.

This sequence joins TRBV7-2 and TRBJ1-6; 11 nucleotides line up with TRBD1. This CDR3 has 17 residues. Germline V gene data show CDR1 as SGHTA and CDR2 as FQGNSA. Losses at the gene ends were 2 bases for V and 8 bases for J; bases not matched to a gene: 8. The CDR3: CASSLIPPGQGDSPLHF. The CDR3 coding sequence is TGTGCCAGCAGCTTAATCCCCCCGGGACAGGGGGATTCACCCCTCCACTTT.